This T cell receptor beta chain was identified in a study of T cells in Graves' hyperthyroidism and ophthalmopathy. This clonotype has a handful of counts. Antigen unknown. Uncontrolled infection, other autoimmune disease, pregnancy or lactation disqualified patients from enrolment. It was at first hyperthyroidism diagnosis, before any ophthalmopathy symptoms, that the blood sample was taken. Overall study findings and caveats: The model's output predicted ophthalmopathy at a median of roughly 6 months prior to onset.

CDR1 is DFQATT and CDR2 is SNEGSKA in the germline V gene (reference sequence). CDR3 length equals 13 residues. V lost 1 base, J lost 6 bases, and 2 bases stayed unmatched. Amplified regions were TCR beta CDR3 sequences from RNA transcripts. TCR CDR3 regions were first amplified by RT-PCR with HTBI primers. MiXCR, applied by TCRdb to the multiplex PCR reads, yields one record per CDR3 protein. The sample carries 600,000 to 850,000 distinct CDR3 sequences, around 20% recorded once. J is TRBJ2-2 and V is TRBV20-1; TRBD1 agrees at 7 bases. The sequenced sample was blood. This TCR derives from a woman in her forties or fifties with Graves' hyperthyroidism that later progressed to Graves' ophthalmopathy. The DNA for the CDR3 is TGCAGTGCTAGAGGAACAGGGGCCGGGGAGCTGTTTTTT. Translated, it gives CSARGTGAGELFF.